This entry describes one TCR beta chain. The V and J ends lost 6 bases and 5 bases respectively, with 14 bases between them. The CDR3 covers 13 residues. CDR1 and CDR2 from the germline V gene are SGDLS and YYNGEE. The sample is drawn from a study of blood T cell repertoires in COVID-19. Study-wide background: Cohort 3 recovery required two negative PCRs, clearance, or symptom resolution.

Individuals drawn from around 25 US areas were roughly 18 to 100 years old. Participant-reported clinical history was the basis for cohort assignment. Methods used by the authors: Amplification from reference gene primers served as the basis for estimated nucleated cell counts. Profiling relied on immunoSEQ multiplex PCR, and the TCRdb table lists in-frame clones only, not all of them. V, J and clone size are those of that table, while D and trimming were read from the DNA. The sample records fewer than 350,000 clones, more than 75% being singletons. The sequenced material came from PBMCs or T cells enriched from blood (not recorded which). The J gene is TRBJ2-5, the V gene TRBV9; D perhaps matches TRBD2 (6 bases). This TCR derives from a woman aged 60 to 75 in a cohort exposed to, infected with or recovered from COVID-19 (not recorded which). CDR3 in DNA: TGTGCCAGCACCAAAGGGGCGGGGGAGACCCAGTACTTC. Translating it yields CASTKGAGETQYF.